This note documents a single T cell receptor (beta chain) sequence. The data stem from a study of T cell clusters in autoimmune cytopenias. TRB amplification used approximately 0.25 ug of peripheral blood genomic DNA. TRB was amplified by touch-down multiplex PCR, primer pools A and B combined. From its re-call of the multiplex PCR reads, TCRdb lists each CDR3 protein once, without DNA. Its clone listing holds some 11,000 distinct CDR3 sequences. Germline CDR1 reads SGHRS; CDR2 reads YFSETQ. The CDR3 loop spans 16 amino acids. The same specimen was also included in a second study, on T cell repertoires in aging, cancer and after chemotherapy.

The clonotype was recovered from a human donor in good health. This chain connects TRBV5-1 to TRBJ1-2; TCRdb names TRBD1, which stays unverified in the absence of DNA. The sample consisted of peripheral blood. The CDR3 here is CASSLASTGGNYGYTF. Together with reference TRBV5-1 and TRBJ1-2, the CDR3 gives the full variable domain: KAGVTQTPRYLIKTRGQQVTLSCSPISGHRSVSWYQQTPGQGLQFLFEYFSETQRNKGNFPGRFSGRQFSNSRSEMNVSTLELGDSALYLCASSLASTGGNYGYTFGSGTRLTVV.